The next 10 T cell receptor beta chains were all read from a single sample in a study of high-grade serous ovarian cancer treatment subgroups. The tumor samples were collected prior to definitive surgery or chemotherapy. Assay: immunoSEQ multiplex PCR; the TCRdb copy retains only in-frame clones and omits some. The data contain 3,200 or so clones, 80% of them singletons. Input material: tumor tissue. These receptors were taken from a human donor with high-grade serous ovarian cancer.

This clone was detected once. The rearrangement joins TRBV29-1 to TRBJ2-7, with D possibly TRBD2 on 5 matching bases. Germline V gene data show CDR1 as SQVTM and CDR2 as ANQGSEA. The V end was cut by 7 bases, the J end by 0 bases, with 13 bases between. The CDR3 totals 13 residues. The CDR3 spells CSAVLVSSYEQYF. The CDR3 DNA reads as TGCAGCGCAGTACTAGTCAGCTCCTACGAGCAGTACTTC.

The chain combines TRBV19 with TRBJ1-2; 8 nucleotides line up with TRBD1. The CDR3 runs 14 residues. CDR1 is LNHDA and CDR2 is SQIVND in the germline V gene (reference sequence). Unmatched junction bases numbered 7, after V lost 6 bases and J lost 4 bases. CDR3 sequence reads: CASSTRTGSYGYTF. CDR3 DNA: TGTGCCAGTAGCACCAGGACAGGGAGCTATGGCTACACCTTC.

The CDR3 coding sequence is TGTGCCAGCAGCTTAGGAGATGAAGCTTTCTTT. Its translation is CASSLGDEAFF. The gene calls are TRBV7-8 and TRBJ1-1; D unresolved. CDR1 is SGHVS and CDR2 is FQNEAQ in the germline V gene. CDR3 length: 11 residues. Trimming removed 1 base at V and 7 bases at J, with 4 bases between.

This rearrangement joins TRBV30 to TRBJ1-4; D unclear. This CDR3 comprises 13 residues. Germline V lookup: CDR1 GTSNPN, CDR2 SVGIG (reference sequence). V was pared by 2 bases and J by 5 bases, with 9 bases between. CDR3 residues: CAWSREENEKLFF. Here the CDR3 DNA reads TGTGCCTGGAGTCGGGAAGAGAATGAAAAACTGTTTTTT.

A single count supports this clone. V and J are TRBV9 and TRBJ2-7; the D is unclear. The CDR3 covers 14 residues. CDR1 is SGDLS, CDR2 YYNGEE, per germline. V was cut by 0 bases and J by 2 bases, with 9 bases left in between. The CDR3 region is CASSVGGVAYEQYF. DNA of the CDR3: TGTGCCAGCAGCGTAGGTGGGGTGGCCTACGAGCAGTACTTC.

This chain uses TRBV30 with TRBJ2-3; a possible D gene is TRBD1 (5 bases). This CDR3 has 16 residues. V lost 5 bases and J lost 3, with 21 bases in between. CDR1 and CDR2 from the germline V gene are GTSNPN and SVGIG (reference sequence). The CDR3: CAWGAGPGVRTDTQYF. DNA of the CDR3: TGTGCCTGGGGGGCAGGTCCTGGGGTACGGACAGATACGCAGTATTTT.

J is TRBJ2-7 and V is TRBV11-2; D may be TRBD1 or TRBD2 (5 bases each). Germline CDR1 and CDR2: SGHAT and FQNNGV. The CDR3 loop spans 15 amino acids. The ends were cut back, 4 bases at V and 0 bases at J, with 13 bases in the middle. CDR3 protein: CASSWGTALSYEQYF. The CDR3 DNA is TGTGCCAGCAGCTGGGGGACGGCCCTCTCCTACGAGCAGTACTTC.

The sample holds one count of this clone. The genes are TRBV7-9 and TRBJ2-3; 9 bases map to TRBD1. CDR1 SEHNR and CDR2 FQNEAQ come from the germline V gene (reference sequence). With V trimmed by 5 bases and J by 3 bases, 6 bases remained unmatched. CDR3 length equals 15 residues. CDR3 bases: TGTGCCAGCAGCCTAAGACAGGGGGAGACAGATACGCAGTATTTT. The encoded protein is CASSLRQGETDTQYF.

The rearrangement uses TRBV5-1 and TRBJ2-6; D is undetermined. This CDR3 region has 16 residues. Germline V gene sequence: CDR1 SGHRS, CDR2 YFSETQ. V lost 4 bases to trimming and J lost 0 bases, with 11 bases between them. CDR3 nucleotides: TGCGCCAGCAGCCCGACAAGCCTCTCTGGGGCCAACGTCCTGACTTTC. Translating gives CASSPTSLSGANVLTF.

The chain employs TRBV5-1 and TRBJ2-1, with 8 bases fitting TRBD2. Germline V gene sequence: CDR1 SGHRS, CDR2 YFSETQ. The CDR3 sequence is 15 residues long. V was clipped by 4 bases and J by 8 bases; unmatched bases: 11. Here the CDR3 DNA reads TGCGCCAGCAGCGGAAGGACTAGCTTCATCGATGAGCAGTTCTTC. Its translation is CASSGRTSFIDEQFF.